One and the same sample provided the 15 T cell receptor beta chains below, sequenced in a study of blood T cells in healthy people across ages. Primed by a sample-barcoded 5' primer and a J-beta primer mix, a second PCR proceeded for about 6 to 12 cycles. TCRdb itself ran the 5' RACE reads through MiXCR, one entry per CDR3 protein. The sample contains 650,000 to 800,000 distinct CDR3 sequences, under 45% of which appear only once. Sample: blood. The receptor set was obtained from a man between 60 and 70 years old in good health.

V and J are TRBV7-2 and TRBJ2-1; D not resolved. The length of the CDR3 is 15 residues. V dropped 6 bases and J dropped 0 bases, with 12 bases sitting between them. The germline V gene has CDR1 SGHTA and CDR2 FQGNSA. CDR3 region: CASSQRTGSYNEQFF. Here the CDR3 DNA reads TGTGCCAGCAGTCAAAGGACGGGCTCCTACAATGAGCAGTTCTTC.

This clonotype was seen more than once but under ten times. The chain couples TRBV12-3 or TRBV12-4 to TRBJ1-4; 7 bases align to TRBD1. This CDR3 has 15 amino acids. V lost 5 bases to trimming and J lost 8 bases; unmatched junction nucleotides: 11. The CDR3 DNA reads TGTGCCAGCAGTCCACAGACAGGGTCAAACGAAAAACTGTTTTTT. Translation: CASSPQTGSNEKLFF.

The genes are TRBV6-2 or TRBV6-3 and TRBJ1-5; weak D call: TRBD1 (5 bases). Germline CDR1 and CDR2: MNHEY and SVGEGT. V lost 5 bases to trimming and J lost 1 base, with 9 bases between them. The CDR3 totals 14 residues. DNA of the CDR3: TGTGCCAGCAGTGACAGCCGGAGCAATCAGCCCCAGCATTTT. It translates to CASSDSRSNQPQHF.

The chain employs TRBV28 and TRBJ1-2; TRBD1 might be the D (5 bases). This CDR3 region has 15 residues. V lost 5 bases to trimming and J lost 2 bases, with 15 bases between them. Germline V CDR1 and CDR2: MDHEN, SYDVKM. Written as DNA, the CDR3 is TGTGCCAGCAGTGGACTTGGGACCCAAAACTATGGCTACACCTTC. Translation: CASSGLGTQNYGYTF.

This rearrangement joins TRBV27 to TRBJ2-3; D remains unclear. Germline loops: CDR1 MNHEY, CDR2 SMNVEV (reference sequence). The V end was cut by 6 bases, the J end by 8 bases, with 12 bases between. The CDR3 extends over 12 amino acids. This CDR3 reads CASSPSGITQYF. The CDR3 bases are TGTGCCAGCAGCCCTAGTGGTATTACGCAGTATTTT.

This chain uses TRBV19 with TRBJ1-5; unclear D gene. CDR1 is LNHDA and CDR2 is SQIVND in the germline V gene (reference sequence). The CDR3 spans 15 residues. Trimming pared 3 bases from V and 2 bases from J, leaving 11 bases between. The CDR3 bases are TGTGCCAGTAGTATTGCGGAGGCGGGCAATCAGCCCCAGCATTTT. Residues: CASSIAEAGNQPQHF.

A few counts support this clonotype. The genes are TRBV20-1 and TRBJ2-7; possibly TRBD2 for D (5 bases). This CDR3 contains 14 residues. From germline, CDR1 is DFQATT and CDR2 SNEGSKA (reference sequence). V was clipped by 0 bases and J by 2 bases, with 11 bases between them. Here the CDR3 reads CSARDQRFPYEQYF. The DNA of the CDR3 is TGCAGTGCTAGAGATCAGCGGTTCCCCTACGAGCAGTACTTC.

This clonotype was seen once. V usage is TRBV3-1 and J usage is TRBJ1-2, with TRBD1 matching 12 bases. The germline CDR1 and CDR2 sequences are LGHDT and YNNKEL (reference sequence). The CDR3 is 17 amino acids. V trimming: 2 bases; J trimming: 2 bases; junction bases outside the gene matches: 6. CDR3 in amino acids: CASSQPGQGARNYGYTF. The DNA for the CDR3 is TGTGCCAGCAGCCAACCGGGACAGGGGGCGCGGAACTATGGCTACACCTTC.

The chain couples TRBV29-1 to TRBJ2-7; D is possibly TRBD2 (6 bases). Trimming took off 3 bases at V and 6 bases at J, with 15 bases between the two ends. CDR1 is SQVTM, CDR2 ANQGSEA, per germline. The CDR3 has 13 residues. The CDR3 DNA sequence: TGCAGCGTTGAGAGGATTACCGGGGGCGAGCAGTACTTC. Translation: CSVERITGGEQYF.

CDR3 DNA: TGTGCCAGCAGCCCCATTCTAAGGGGGGATTACAATGAGCAGTACTTC. It specifies CASSPILRGDYNEQYF. This chain connects TRBV11-2 to TRBJ2-7; D assignment may be TRBD1 or TRBD2 (6 bases each). Germline V lookup: CDR1 SGHAT, CDR2 FQNNGV. This CDR3 comprises 16 residues. V lost 5 bases and J 7 bases, leaving 24 bases between the germline ends.

The chain has TRBV10-3 and TRBJ1-2; D is unclear. The germline V gene encodes CDR1 ENHRY and CDR2 SYGVKD. Trimming took off 3 bases at V and 2 bases at J, with 7 bases between the two ends. CDR3 length equals 13 residues. The CDR3 DNA sequence: TGTGCCATCAGTGATTCAGAAAACTATGGCTACACCTTC. Its protein product is CAISDSENYGYTF.

This clonotype was recorded once. The chain has TRBV2 and TRBJ2-7; tentatively, D is TRBD2 (6 bases). The CDR3 sequence is 16 residues long. The ends were cut back, 7 bases at V and 4 bases at J, with 23 bases in the middle. The germline V gene has CDR1 SNHLY and CDR2 FYNNEI. CDR3 sequence (DNA): TGTGCCAGCATCAAAAGTATGGAGGGACGGATATACGAGCAGTACTTC. Amino acid sequence: CASIKSMEGRIYEQYF.

V gene TRBV18 combines with J gene TRBJ1-2, with D uncertain. V lost 0 bases to trimming and J lost 1 base, with 9 bases between them. Germline V lookup: CDR1 KGHSH, CDR2 LQKENI. The CDR3 spans 15 residues. CDR3 DNA: TGTGCCAGCTCACCACCTTACGTGGGTAACTATGGCTACACCTTC. The encoded protein is CASSPPYVGNYGYTF. The full variable domain, its missing parts supplied by reference TRBV18 and TRBJ1-2, is NAGVMQNPRHLVRRRGQEARLRCSPMKGHSHVYWYRQLPEEGLKFMVYLQKENIIDESGMPKERFSAEFPKEGPSILRIQQVVRGDSAAYFCASSPPYVGNYGYTFGSGTRLTVV.

This chain connects TRBV20-1 to TRBJ2-5; D possibly corresponds to TRBD1 (6 bases). V was cut by 0 bases and J by 5 bases, with 16 bases left in between. Germline V gives CDR1 DFQATT, CDR2 SNEGSKA (reference sequence). This CDR3 is 15 amino acids long. CDR3: CSARDSQGWYETQYF. The CDR3 DNA follows: TGCAGTGCTAGAGATAGTCAGGGGTGGTACGAGACCCAGTACTTC.

The CDR3 nucleotides are TGTGCCAGCAGGGAAGATGGGCAGGAAAGTAGGACCCAGTACTTC. It specifies CASREDGQESRTQYF. The rearrangement links TRBV6-2 or TRBV6-3 to TRBJ2-5; D is uncertain. The length of the CDR3 is 15 residues. Trimming took 6 bases from V and 7 from J, leaving 21 bases between them. Germline V lookup: CDR1 MNHEY, CDR2 SVGEGT.